What follows describes a single TCR beta chain. This entry comes from a study of spatial heterogeneity in lung cancer. Time point reported: sample taken at primary tumor resection. Frozen PBMC, nontumor lung or tumor provided whole RNA, which was sequenced unsorted. Samples came from some 73 TRACERx patients with untreated early-stage lung cancer. The CDR3 covers 15 residues. V was clipped by 6 bases and J by 6 bases, with 21 bases between them. CDR1 and CDR2 from the germline V gene are MNHNS and SASEGT. Single TCR cDNA molecules each had their own unique molecular identifier. TCRdb re-analysed the 5' RACE reads in MiXCR, keeping a single row per CDR3 protein. The sample lists about 36,000 distinct CDR3 sequences; 4% to 6% were seen once.

This sequence originates from a female donor with early-stage non-small cell lung cancer. The material was PBMCs, obtained at surgery. The chain uses TRBV6-1 and TRBJ2-7; D may be TRBD2 (5 bases). CDR3: CASRSVLVGVGEQYF. As DNA, the CDR3 is TGTGCCAGCAGGTCCGTACTAGTGGGAGTGGGCGAGCAGTACTTC.